This T cell receptor beta chain comes out of a study of monozygotic twins with inflammatory bowel disease. TCRdb re-called the 5' RACE reads; one entry per CDR3 protein, DNA not given. Its table lists a few hundred thousand distinct CDR3 sequences. There are 17 residues in the CDR3. Germline-derived CDR1 and CDR2 are SGHRS and YFSETQ. V is TRBV5-1 and J is TRBJ2-2. The source of this sequence is a human donor with ulcerative colitis or Crohn's disease, or a healthy co-twin of an affected twin (not recorded which). Material for sequencing was blood. The CDR3 sequence is CASSLEFRAEATGELFF.